The 9 T cell receptor beta chains below were found in one sample sequenced in a study of blood T cell repertoires in COVID-19. The method was immunoSEQ multiplex PCR; TCRdb's version includes in-frame clones alone and lacks a portion of them. Seen here are 360,000 or so clones, roughly 87% observed once, and the top ten hold around 3%. The sample consisted of PBMCs or T cells enriched from blood (not recorded which). These receptors came from a woman in her 30s who had recovered from COVID-19.

The chain couples TRBV28 to TRBJ2-7, with a tentative D call TRBD1 (6 bases). V was shortened by 6 bases and J by 2 bases, with 11 bases between the two germline ends. Germline V gene sequence: CDR1 MDHEN, CDR2 SYDVKM. The CDR3 is made up of 13 amino acids. The CDR3 spells CASRFTGTYEQYF. CDR3 nucleotide sequence: TGTGCCAGCAGGTTTACAGGGACCTACGAGCAGTACTTC.

As for this clone: This same CDR3 is encoded by further DNA sequences in the sample. The chain joins TRBV28 to TRBJ2-3; 7 nucleotides align to TRBD2. Germline V CDR1 and CDR2: MDHEN, SYDVKM. The V segment lost 5 bases and the J segment 1 base; nucleotides outside the gene matches: 6. The CDR3 consists of 15 residues. The CDR3 is CASSLGGEGTDTQYF. DNA for the CDR3: TGTGCCAGCAGTCTGGGGGGGGAGGGCACAGATACGCAGTATTTT.

This clone was seen only a few times. This rearrangement joins TRBV7-8 to TRBJ2-1, with D maybe TRBD2 (6 bases). V was cut by 7 bases and J by 10 bases, with 23 bases left in between. The CDR3 length is 15 residues. Germline V lookup: CDR1 SGHVS, CDR2 FQNEAQ. The CDR3 region has the DNA TGTGCCAGCACCCCCCACGGGGGAGGTGCTTGGGAGCAGTTCTTC. It translates to CASTPHGGGAWEQFF.

The rearrangement links TRBV2 to TRBJ2-7; a possible D gene is TRBD1 (6 bases). V was cut by 4 bases and J by 3 bases, with 16 bases left in between. This CDR3 is 15 amino acids long. Germline CDR1 SNHLY, CDR2 FYNNEI. The CDR3 region is CASSGVNARGYEQYF. DNA for the CDR3: TGTGCCAGCAGTGGCGTTAATGCCAGGGGCTACGAGCAGTACTTC.

The chain joins TRBV12-5 to TRBJ2-1; 8 nucleotides align to TRBD1. V lost 6 bases and J lost 8; bases outside the gene matches: 12. CDR1 LGHNT and CDR2 FRNRAP come from the germline V gene. This CDR3 has 15 residues. The CDR3 DNA reads TGTGCTAGTGGCCAGACAGGGGAGGTGGTCGATGAGCAGTTCTTC. It specifies CASGQTGEVVDEQFF.

The chain joins TRBV2 to TRBJ2-1; weak D call: TRBD1 (5 bases). The CDR3 is made up of 14 amino acids. The V and J ends lost 6 bases and 4 bases respectively, with 13 bases between them. Germline CDR1 SNHLY, CDR2 FYNNEI. This CDR3 is CASSDQGKYNEQFF. Here the CDR3 DNA reads TGTGCCAGCAGCGATCAGGGAAAGTACAATGAGCAGTTCTTC.

The genes are TRBV13 and TRBJ2-7; 7 positions match TRBD1. Germline trimming cut 5 bases from V and 5 bases from J; bases unmatched to any gene: 15. Per germline, CDR1 PRHDT and CDR2 FYEKMQ (reference sequence). The CDR3 loop spans 16 amino acids. The CDR3 here is CASSAPGETGNHEQYF. The CDR3 DNA sequence: TGTGCCAGCAGCGCACCCGGAGAGACAGGGAACCACGAGCAGTACTTC. Complete variable domain (other parts from reference TRBV13 and TRBJ2-7): AAGVIQSPRHLIKEKRETATLKCYPIPRHDTVYWYQQGPGQDPQFLISFYEKMQSDKGSIPDRFSAQQFSDYHSELNMSSLELGDSALYFCASSAPGETGNHEQYFGPGTRLTVT.

This rearrangement joins TRBV9 to TRBJ1-5; D is ambiguous. The CDR3 consists of 15 residues. The germline V and J ends were trimmed by 0 bases and 4 bases, with 11 bases remaining between them. Germline CDR1 and CDR2: SGDLS and YYNGEE. CDR3 nucleotides: TGTGCCAGCAGCGTAGGGGGAGTACGGAATCAGCCCCAGCATTTT. Amino acids: CASSVGGVRNQPQHF.

The gene calls are TRBV28 and TRBJ1-2; D unresolved. V lost 7 bases and J 2 bases, leaving 17 bases between the germline ends. The CDR3 covers 15 residues. The germline V gene has CDR1 MDHEN and CDR2 SYDVKM. In DNA, the CDR3 is TGTGCCAGCATCGCCGGCGGGAGACGGAACTATGGCTACACCTTC. This encodes CASIAGGRRNYGYTF.